This TCR beta chain was observed in a study of CD8+CD57+ T cells in acquired aplastic anemia. The template for TCR beta VDJ and CDR3 sequence profiling was genomic DNA. Each CDR3 protein gets one entry after TCRdb re-called the reads with MiXCR. Here the sample spans tens of thousands of distinct CDR3 sequences, about half being singletons. CDR1 and CDR2 from the germline V gene are SGDLS and YYNGEE. V dropped 6 bases and J dropped 3 bases, with 10 bases sitting between them. This CDR3 spans 12 amino acids. The chain joins TRBV9 to TRBJ2-7; TRBD1 might be the D (6 bases). The sequence came from a human donor in good health, serving as a control. The specimen sequenced was sorted CD4+, CD8+, or CD8+CD57+ T cells (not recorded which) from PBMCs. For the CDR3, the DNA is TGTGCCAGCACAGAACAGGGCTACGAGCAGTACTTC. Amino acids: CASTEQGYEQYF.